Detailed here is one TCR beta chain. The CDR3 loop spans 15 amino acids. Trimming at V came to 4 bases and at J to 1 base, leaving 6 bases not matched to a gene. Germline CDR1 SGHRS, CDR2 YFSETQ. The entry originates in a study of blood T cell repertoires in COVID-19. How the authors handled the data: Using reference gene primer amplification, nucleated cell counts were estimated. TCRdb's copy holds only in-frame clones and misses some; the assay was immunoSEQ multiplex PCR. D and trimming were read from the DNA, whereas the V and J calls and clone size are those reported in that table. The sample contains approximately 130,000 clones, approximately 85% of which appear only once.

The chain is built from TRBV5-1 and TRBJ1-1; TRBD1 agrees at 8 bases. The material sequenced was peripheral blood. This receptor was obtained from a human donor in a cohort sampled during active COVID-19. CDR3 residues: CASSKDRGGNTEAFF. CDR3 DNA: TGCGCCAGCAGCAAAGACAGGGGAGGGAACACTGAAGCTTTCTTT.